This TCR beta chain originates from a study of blood T cell repertoires in COVID-19. Looking at the study overall: Samples representing acute and convalescent COVID-19 were sourced from the United States, Italy and Spain.

In the authors' methods: It was from reference gene primer amplification that nucleated cell counts were estimated. The repertoire was sequenced with immunoSEQ multiplex PCR; TCRdb's copy has only in-frame clones and lacks some. V, J and clone size reflect that table, while D and trimming were determined from the DNA. The repertoire has approximately 250,000 clones, approximately 80% of them found once; the top ten carry around 2.5%. Germline loops: CDR1 SGHRS, CDR2 YFSETQ. With 3 bases clipped from V and 9 bases from J, the junction kept 6 bases outside the gene matches. The CDR3 totals 13 residues.

The J gene is TRBJ2-1, the V gene TRBV5-1; 7 bases match TRBD1. The source of this sequence is a man between 35 and 55 years old who had recovered from COVID-19. The sequenced material came from peripheral blood. The CDR3 protein is CASSWDSGGEQFF. The CDR3 region has the DNA TGCGCCAGCAGCTGGGACAGCGGAGGTGAGCAGTTCTTC.